The present TCR beta chain was sequenced within a study of cytomegalovirus exposure and HLA in healthy donors. Vbeta (60) and Jbeta (13) primers were used in the PCR. The assay was immunoSEQ multiplex PCR, and TCRdb's table has in-frame clones only and misses some. The table records 150,000 to 200,000 clones, 84% of them present only once. There were likely unrecorded immune exposures, though donors were nominally healthy when sampled. CDR1 and CDR2 (germline): SGDLS, YYNGEE. The CDR3 loop spans 13 amino acids. The V end lost 4 bases, the J end lost 4 bases, and 12 bases lay between the germline ends. Study conclusions and caveats: Reportedly, fewer N-insertions than the approximately 700-donor mean appeared in an Asian-associated ancestry cluster in a later analysis.

Comment on this clone: Its antigen is undetermined.

Input material: PBMCs. This rearrangement joins TRBV9 to TRBJ2-7; a weak D match, TRBD1 (6 bases). The source of this sequence is a girl under 18 in good health and CMV-seropositive. For the CDR3, the DNA is TGTGCCAGCAGCCCGACAGGCGAATACGAGCAGTACTTC. Protein product: CASSPTGEYEQYF.